This T cell receptor (beta chain) originates from a study of control samples from healthy donors and cancer patients. The protocol was immunoSEQ multiplex PCR, while the TCRdb copy is restricted to in-frame clones and leaves out a portion. This table holds 140,000 to 150,000 clones, more than 85% found once. The V and J ends lost 6 bases and 1 base respectively, with 14 bases between them. CDR1 is SSHAT and CDR2 is FNYEAQ in the germline V gene (reference sequence). The CDR3 runs to 15 residues. This clonotype was obtained from a man under 40 in good health. Sequenced: blood. The chain is built from TRBV7-7 and TRBJ2-3; D perhaps matches TRBD1 (6 bases). This CDR3 is CASSYRVFRTDTQYF. The CDR3 nucleotides are TGTGCCAGCAGTTACAGGGTGTTCCGCACAGATACGCAGTATTTT.